These T cell receptor beta chains were read from a single sample in a study of cytomegalovirus exposure and HLA in healthy donors. The protocol was immunoSEQ multiplex PCR, while the TCRdb copy is restricted to in-frame clones and leaves out a portion. The sample consists of roughly 150,000 clones, approximately 80% of them appearing once. The sequenced sample was PBMCs. The receptors shown here come from a man aged 25 to 40 in good health and CMV-seropositive. Both conserved end residues are part of each CDR3. The D gene is left open where the match is weak. Clone size is not always given. Where it is, it says once, few, many or a class for expanded clones.

TRBV29-1	TRBJ2-7	NA	TRBD1	CSVGRDRTYEQYF	TGCAGCGTTGGTCGGGACAGAACCTACGAGCAGTACTTC
TRBV7-6	TRBJ1-2	NA	NA	CASSFGTYHGYTF	TGTGCCAGCAGCTTTGGGACATACCATGGCTACACCTTC
TRBV4-1	TRBJ2-1	NA	TRBD2	CASSQGAGGGEQFF	TGCGCCAGCAGCCAAGGGGCGGGGGGCGGCGAGCAGTTCTTC
TRBV5-1	TRBJ2-7	NA	TRBD2	CASRKAASGRDEQYF	TGCGCCAGCAGGAAGGCGGCTAGCGGGAGGGACGAGCAGTACTTC
TRBV4-3	TRBJ2-1	once	TRBD2	CASSQVGRGGFGNEQFF	TGCGCCAGCAGCCAAGTTGGGCGGGGGGGCTTTGGAAATGAGCAGTTCTTC
TRBV5-1	TRBJ2-5	NA	NA	CAIKGNGSCRWFVVETQYF	TGCGCCATAAAGGGTAATGGGAGTTGTAGATGGTTTGTGGTAGAGACCCAGTACTTC
TRBV7-7	TRBJ1-1	NA	NA	CASSSDRNTEAFF	TGTGCCAGCAGCAGCGACAGGAACACTGAAGCTTTCTTT
TRBV4-1	TRBJ2-5	NA	NA	CASSQDLLVAGRGGGETQYF	TGCGCCAGCAGCCAAGATCTTTTAGTAGCCGGGCGGGGCGGTGGGGAGACCCAGTACTTC
TRBV25-1	TRBJ2-3	NA	NA	CASSDGRGNTDTQYF	TGTGCCAGCAGTGATGGGCGGGGAAACACAGATACGCAGTATTTT
TRBV18	TRBJ2-5	NA	NA	CASSPGQSETQYF	TGTGCCAGCTCACCAGGACAGTCGGAGACCCAGTACTTC
TRBV5-6	TRBJ2-1	NA	TRBD1	CASSKTGAPEQFF	TGTGCCAGCAGCAAGACAGGGGCTCCTGAGCAGTTCTTC
TRBV27	TRBJ1-4	few	NA	CASSPPARGEKLFF	TGTGCCAGCAGTCCCCCGGCCCGAGGCGAAAAACTGTTTTTT
TRBV7-8	TRBJ1-6	NA	NA	CASSLAPGETYNSPLHF	TGTGCCAGCAGCTTAGCGCCGGGGGAGACCTATAATTCACCCCTCCACTTT
TRBV7-9	TRBJ2-1	NA	TRBD2	CASSSLFLAGVSYNEQFF	TGTGCCAGCAGCTCGCTCTTTTTAGCGGGAGTCTCATACAATGAGCAGTTCTTC
TRBV19	TRBJ2-7	NA	TRBD1	CASSIGQGGYEQYF	TGTGCCAGTAGTATCGGACAGGGGGGCTACGAGCAGTACTTC
TRBV6-5	TRBJ1-5	NA	NA	CASSYGGRNQPQHF	TGTGCCAGCAGTTACGGGGGCCGAAATCAGCCCCAGCATTTT
TRBV6-1	TRBJ1-4	few	NA	CASSLTVNEKLFF	TGTGCCAGCAGTCTAACTGTTAATGAAAAACTGTTTTTT
TRBV4-1	TRBJ1-1	NA	NA	CASSPRGADGNTEAFF	TGCGCCAGCAGCCCCCGGGGGGCCGATGGGAACACTGAAGCTTTCTTT
TRBV11-3	TRBJ2-7	few	TRBD1	CASSAGQGGSYEQYF	TGTGCCAGCAGCGCCGGACAGGGGGGCTCCTACGAGCAGTACTTC
TRBV4-1	TRBJ2-2	NA	NA	CASSQGFGGELFF	TGCGCCAGCAGCCAAGGGTTCGGCGGGGAGCTGTTTTTT
TRBV11-2	TRBJ2-5	NA	NA	CASSRTYRDLGTQYF	TGTGCCAGCAGCCGAACGTACAGGGACCTAGGGACCCAGTACTTC
TRBV19	TRBJ1-1	few	NA	CASFSGGRNTEAFF	TGTGCCAGTTTTAGCGGGGGGCGTAACACTGAAGCTTTCTTT
TRBV15	TRBJ2-7	once	NA	CATSRSSDGYEQYF	TGTGCCACCAGCCGCTCTTCAGACGGGTACGAGCAGTACTTC
TRBV7-8	TRBJ1-5	NA	TRBD1	CASSSGQGFKPQHF	TGTGCCAGCAGCTCCGGACAGGGGTTCAAGCCCCAGCATTTT
TRBV10-3	TRBJ2-1	NA	TRBD1	CAIRADRGQSFEQFF	TGTGCCATCAGGGCCGACAGGGGGCAGAGTTTTGAGCAGTTCTTC
TRBV21-1	TRBJ1-5	NA	NA	CASSKEGQGWNQPQHF	TGTGCCAGCAGCAAAGAGGGGCAGGGGTGGAATCAGCCCCAGCATTTT
TRBV27	TRBJ2-5	NA	TRBD1	CASSPADRRETQYF	TGTGCCAGCAGTCCGGCGGACAGGAGGGAGACCCAGTACTTC
TRBV5-1	TRBJ2-1	NA	TRBD2	CASSLAGGAYNEQFF	TGCGCCAGCAGTCTCGCTGGGGGGGCCTACAATGAGCAGTTCTTC
TRBV12-5	TRBJ2-5	NA	TRBD1	CASASFGGTGETQYF	TGTGCTAGTGCCTCATTTGGGGGGACAGGAGAGACCCAGTACTTC
TRBV13	TRBJ2-7	once	TRBD2	CASSLNPGGTGEQYF	TGTGCCAGCAGCTTAAACCCGGGAGGTACGGGCGAGCAGTACTTC
TRBV11-3	TRBJ2-1	NA	TRBD1	CASSLQQGINEQFF	TGTGCCAGCAGTTTACAACAGGGGATCAATGAGCAGTTCTTC
TRBV7-2	TRBJ2-2	few	NA	CASSRGVTGELFF	TGTGCCAGCAGCCGCGGAGTCACCGGGGAGCTGTTTTTT
TRBV4-1	TRBJ2-1	NA	TRBD2	CASSLSRTSGNVEQFF	TGCGCCAGCAGCCTGTCCAGGACTAGCGGGAACGTTGAGCAGTTCTTC
TRBV5-4	TRBJ1-1	NA	NA	CASNLRGNTEAFF	TGTGCCAGCAACTTGCGGGGGAACACTGAAGCTTTCTTT
TRBV5-6	TRBJ2-2	NA	NA	CASSSVLDSAGELFF	TGTGCCAGCAGCTCTGTACTAGATTCGGCCGGGGAGCTGTTTTTT
TRBV28	TRBJ2-3	NA	NA	CASRGGGTDTQYF	TGTGCCAGCAGAGGCGGGGGCACAGATACGCAGTATTTT
TRBV28	TRBJ2-5	NA	TRBD1	CASSRTGEETQYF	TGTGCCAGCAGTCGGACAGGGGAAGAGACCCAGTACTTC
TRBV25-1	TRBJ2-1	NA	TRBD2	CASSSTSGRVNEQFF	TGTGCCAGCAGTTCGACTAGCGGGAGAGTCAATGAGCAGTTCTTC
TRBV6-4	TRBJ2-2	NA	TRBD2	CASSDSGLAGVRTGELFF	TGTGCCAGCAGTGACTCGGGACTAGCGGGAGTTCGAACCGGGGAGCTGTTTTTT
TRBV19	TRBJ2-7	NA	NA	CASSRQVSSYEQYF	TGTGCCAGTAGTCGGCAGGTGAGCTCCTACGAGCAGTACTTC
TRBV19	TRBJ1-1	NA	TRBD1	CASSRGQGARTFF	TGTGCCAGTAGTAGGGGACAGGGGGCGCGGACTTTCTTT
TRBV7-9	TRBJ1-1	NA	NA	CASSLDTRTEAFF	TGTGCCAGCAGCTTAGATACGCGCACTGAAGCTTTCTTT